This T cell receptor (beta chain) was found in a study of CD8 T cells in ankylosing spondylitis. The study's findings and limits: As reported, disease-linked clones showed significant enrichment in matched ankylosing spondylitis synovial fluid. Disease-linked clones displayed a CD8+ phenotype and appeared relatively rarely in peripheral blood.

From the 5' RACE reads, TCRdb called clonotypes with MiXCR, one entry per CDR3 protein. Of about 220,000 distinct CDR3 sequences listed, 20% to 30% are singletons. Notes on this clonotype: The antigen is unknown.

Trimming took 1 base from V and 2 from J, leaving 9 bases between them. Germline-derived CDR1 and CDR2 are DFQATT and SNEGSKA (reference sequence). CDR3 length: 13 amino acids. The gene calls are TRBV20-1 and TRBJ2-7, with D possibly matching TRBD1 (6 bases). The TCR originated in a male donor with ankylosing spondylitis or in good health (not recorded which). Sequenced material: blood, either unsorted or a sorted T cell fraction (not recorded which). The CDR3 here is CSARGTEAYEQYF. CDR3 nucleotide sequence: TGCAGTGCTAGAGGGACAGAGGCCTACGAGCAGTACTTC.